Below are 20 T cell receptor beta chains sequenced from a single sample in a study of cytotoxic CD8 clonotypes in ibrutinib-treated CLL. Method: immunoSEQ multiplex PCR; TCRdb's copy keeps in-frame clones and lacks some. The sample contains roughly 180,000 clones, around 80% of which appear only once. Sequences were derived from PBMCs, sampled after 24 months of ibrutinib treatment. The origin of the receptors is a human donor with chronic lymphocytic leukemia.

J is TRBJ1-6 and V is TRBV4-1; D might be TRBD1 (6 bases). Deletions cut 1 base from V and 5 bases from J, with 12 bases between. There are 16 residues in the CDR3. Germline values: CDR1 MGHRA, CDR2 YSYEKL. The CDR3 sequence is CASSQAPRQDNSPLHF. The CDR3 coding sequence is TGCGCCAGCAGCCAAGCACCTAGACAGGATAATTCACCCCTCCACTTT.

This rearrangement joins TRBV7-2 to TRBJ1-2; 7 nucleotides line up with TRBD1. CDR3 length: 17 amino acids. The germline V gene has CDR1 SGHTA and CDR2 FQGNSA. V shed 5 bases, J shed 5 bases, and the junction held 17 bases outside the gene matches. DNA for the CDR3: TGTGCCAGCAGCACACGTTGGGGTGCAGGGGGTGGGTATGGCTACACCTTC. Protein sequence: CASSTRWGAGGGYGYTF. The full variable domain, its missing parts supplied by reference TRBV7-2 and TRBJ1-2, is GAGVSQSPSNKVTEKGKDVELRCDPISGHTALYWYRQSLGQGLEFLIYFQGNSAPDKSGLPSDRFSAERTGGSVSTLTIQRTQQEDSAVYLCASSTRWGAGGGYGYTFGSGTRLTVV.

The chain joins TRBV7-3 to TRBJ2-5, with D possibly TRBD1 on 6 matching bases. The germline V gene encodes CDR1 SGHTA and CDR2 FQGTGA. Trimming cost V 2 bases and J 4 bases, with 14 bases left between them. The CDR3 length is 15 residues. Here the CDR3 DNA reads TGTGCCAGCAGCTTATCCCCTCAAGGGGGAGAGACCCAGTACTTC. It encodes CASSLSPQGGETQYF.

The rearrangement links TRBV9 to TRBJ1-1; TRBD1 might be the D (6 bases). The germline V gene has CDR1 SGDLS and CDR2 YYNGEE. V lost 0 bases, J lost 0 bases, and 9 bases lay in between. The CDR3 is 15 residues long. CDR3 region: CASSVATGLNTEAFF. As DNA, the CDR3 is TGTGCCAGCAGCGTAGCTACAGGGCTGAACACTGAAGCTTTCTTT.

V usage is TRBV28 and J usage is TRBJ2-7; the match to TRBD1 covers 12 bases. The V segment lost 7 bases and the J segment 6 bases; nucleotides outside the gene matches: 10. CDR1 is MDHEN and CDR2 is SYDVKM in the germline V gene. This CDR3 has 15 residues. The DNA for the CDR3 is TGTGCCAGCACATCCGGGACAGGGGGCGCGGTCGAGCAGTACTTC. Encoded protein: CASTSGTGGAVEQYF. The whole variable domain, filled in from reference TRBV28 and TRBJ2-7, reads DVKVTQSSRYLVKRTGEKVFLECVQDMDHENMFWYRQDPGLGLRLIYFSYDVKMKEKGDIPEGYSVSREKKERFSLILESASTNQTSMYLCASTSGTGGAVEQYFGPGTRLTVT.

The V gene is TRBV7-9, the J gene TRBJ1-1; 7 bases agree with TRBD1. The ends lost 8 bases at V and 0 bases at J; junction bases unmatched: 9. CDR1 and CDR2 (germline): SEHNR, FQNEAQ (reference sequence). The CDR3 runs to 15 residues. The CDR3, as DNA: TGTGCCAGCGGGGACAGACGCCAACTGAACACTGAAGCTTTCTTT. It translates to CASGDRRQLNTEAFF.

The V gene is TRBV30, the J gene TRBJ2-2; D gene ambiguous. From germline, CDR1 is GTSNPN and CDR2 SVGIG (reference sequence). V lost 4 bases and J lost 0, with 12 bases in between. The length of the CDR3 is 15 residues. The CDR3 loop reads CAWTLTNTNTGELFF. The CDR3 nucleotides are TGTGCCTGGACTCTTACAAACACGAACACCGGGGAGCTGTTTTTT.

The V and J genes are TRBV5-3 and TRBJ1-5; the D is unclear. TRBV5-3 is noted as an ORF with a role that remains uncertain. Trimming cost V 4 bases and J 0 bases, with 20 bases left between them. CDR3 length: 18 residues. The CDR3 sequence: CARSHRSATHYSNQPQHF. The CDR3 bases are TGTGCCAGAAGCCACCGATCAGCGACCCACTATAGCAATCAGCCCCAGCATTTT.

The rearrangement links TRBV2 to TRBJ2-1, with 9 bases aligning to TRBD2. Germline V lookup: CDR1 SNHLY, CDR2 FYNNEI. The CDR3 contains 17 residues. With V trimmed by 7 bases and J by 0 bases, 10 bases remained unmatched. In DNA, the CDR3 is TGTGCCAGCACTGATCTAGGACTAGCGAACTCCTACAATGAGCAGTTCTTC. Translating it yields CASTDLGLANSYNEQFF.

This chain uses TRBV2 with TRBJ2-7; D unclear. Looked up from germline, CDR1 is SNHLY and CDR2 is FYNNEI. With 4 bases removed from V and 1 base from J, the gap between germline ends came to 5 bases. CDR3 length equals 12 residues. CDR3 region: CASSGMSYEQYF. The CDR3 DNA sequence: TGTGCCAGCAGTGGGATGTCCTACGAGCAGTACTTC.

The chain couples TRBV7-9 to TRBJ1-2, with TRBD1 matching 8 bases. The CDR3 consists of 15 residues. The germline CDR1 and CDR2 sequences are SEHNR and FQNEAQ (reference sequence). After removal of 2 bases from V and 8 bases from J, the junction contained 10 bases not matched to a gene. The CDR3: CASSLHHSRTGGYTF. CDR3 in DNA: TGTGCCAGCAGCTTACACCATTCTCGGACAGGGGGCTACACCTTC.

The table lists this clone with a count of one. The chain links TRBV6-4 to TRBJ2-1; 10 positions agree with TRBD1. This CDR3 spans 17 amino acids. Germline V gene data show CDR1 as MRHNA and CDR2 as SNTAGT. V lost 3 bases and J lost 4; bases outside the gene matches: 9. The DNA for the CDR3 is TGTGCCAGCAGTGAGAGGCCGGGACAGGGGTTTTACAATGAGCAGTTCTTC. It specifies CASSERPGQGFYNEQFF.

The rearrangement links TRBV7-2 to TRBJ1-3; D is ambiguous. The CDR3 is 14 amino acids. Germline-derived CDR1 and CDR2 are SGHTA and FQGNSA. V was clipped by 3 bases and J by 2 bases, with 8 bases between them. CDR3: CASSLGSTGNTIYF. The CDR3 DNA sequence: TGTGCCAGCAGCTTGGGTTCGACTGGAAACACCATATATTTT.

The rearrangement uses TRBV6-5 and TRBJ1-6; no clear D gene. Germline values: CDR1 MNHEY, CDR2 SVGAGI. V lost 6 bases and J lost 5, with 14 bases in between. CDR3 length: 15 amino acids. CDR3 sequence (DNA): TGTGCCAGCAGCACCGGGAAGAGAAATAATTCACCCCTCCACTTT. Its translation: CASSTGKRNNSPLHF.

This clone was observed a single time. The chain has TRBV23-1 and TRBJ2-5; 15 bases are shared with TRBD2. TRBV23-1 is flagged as an ORF with uncertain function. The trim removed 6 bases at V and 5 bases at J, leaving 19 bases unmatched. The CDR3 runs to 20 residues. The CDR3 region is CASRRNPGLAGGGTKETQYF. CDR3 DNA sequence: TGCGCCAGCAGACGCAATCCGGGACTAGCGGGAGGAGGGACGAAGGAGACCCAGTACTTC.

The chain combines TRBV18 with TRBJ1-5; the D gene is possibly TRBD1 (6 bases). Trimming left V 6 bases short and J 7 bases short, with 13 bases between. Germline CDR1 and CDR2: KGHSH and LQKENI. CDR3 size: 13 residues. The CDR3 reads CASSGGEGQPQHF. DNA for the CDR3: TGTGCCAGCTCGGGGGGCGAGGGGCAGCCCCAGCATTTT.

This chain links TRBV28 with TRBJ2-5; the D gene is possibly TRBD2 (6 bases). Germline values: CDR1 MDHEN, CDR2 SYDVKM. V lost 6 bases to trimming and J lost 1 base, with 15 bases between them. This CDR3 comprises 15 residues. This CDR3 reads CASRPLGRSQETQYF. CDR3 nucleotide sequence: TGTGCCAGCAGGCCACTGGGGAGGTCCCAAGAGACCCAGTACTTC.

V gene TRBV5-5 combines with J gene TRBJ1-1; 8 bases are shared with TRBD1. Trimming removed 2 bases from V and 1 base from J; junction bases left unmatched: 1. Germline V gene lookup returns CDR1 SGHKS and CDR2 YYEKEE (reference sequence). The CDR3 loop spans 14 amino acids. CDR3 loop: CASSFGQGNTEAFF. DNA for the CDR3: TGTGCCAGCAGCTTCGGACAGGGGAACACTGAAGCTTTCTTT.

This clone showed up just a few times. V usage is TRBV27 and J usage is TRBJ2-2; no clear D. Germline assignment: CDR1 MNHEY and CDR2 SMNVEV (reference sequence). Trimming removed 2 bases at V and 0 bases at J, with 1 base between. CDR3 length: 13 residues. Written as DNA, the CDR3 is TGTGCCAGCAGTTTAGCGAACACCGGGGAGCTGTTTTTT. Protein: CASSLANTGELFF.

This clone was detected many times. This chain joins TRBV4-3 and TRBJ1-2; D uncertain. The V and J ends lost 0 bases and 0 bases respectively, with 11 bases between them. The CDR3 has 16 amino acids. The germline V gene encodes CDR1 LGHNA and CDR2 YSLEER. The CDR3, as DNA: TGCGCCAGCAGCCAAGATGTAGTGGGTACTAACTATGGCTACACCTTC. This translates into CASSQDVVGTNYGYTF.